These 7 T cell receptor beta chains originate from one sample sequenced in a study of cytomegalovirus exposure and HLA in healthy donors (dated by TCRdb to about 2017). Libraries were made using the immunoSEQ multiplex PCR assay. The multiplex PCR relied on a mix of 60 forward primers for TCR Vbeta segments and 13 reverse primers for TCR Jbeta segments. Sourced from immuneACCESS, this table was stored by TCRdb with only in-frame sequences that have V and J called. A share of the clones is absent; for the studies checked, an unresolved V gene accounts for under half, and the remainder has no known explanation. Across this sample there are 150,000 or so clones, with almost 85% seen only once. The top ten constitute 1.2% to 1.5% of the sample. The sequenced sample was PBMCs. All receptors come from a man aged 25 to 40 in good health and CMV-seropositive.

The genes are TRBV7-3 and TRBJ2-5; 10 bases agree with TRBD2. The CDR3 sequence is 16 residues long. The germline gives CDR1 SGHTA, CDR2 FQGTGA. The J segment lost 5 bases and the V segment lost 5 bases, leaving 11 bases of the junction unmatched. CDR3 residues: CASSPQPGLATETQYF. The CDR3 DNA reads as TGTGCCAGCAGCCCTCAGCCGGGACTAGCGACGGAGACCCAGTACTTC.

The chain has TRBV19 and TRBJ2-7; the match to TRBD2 covers 15 bases. The CDR3 consists of 16 residues. Losses at the gene ends were 4 bases for V and 3 bases for J; bases not matched to a gene: 4. Looked up from germline, CDR1 is LNHDA and CDR2 is SQIVND (reference sequence). For the CDR3, the DNA is TGTGCCAGTAGTACCTTGGGACTAGCGGGGGGCTACGAGCAGTACTTC. Translating it yields CASSTLGLAGGYEQYF.

There are a few counts of this clone. This chain links TRBV2 with TRBJ2-7; 11 bases line up with TRBD2. V lost 3 bases and J lost 6; bases outside the gene matches: 10. CDR1 SNHLY and CDR2 FYNNEI come from the germline V gene. This CDR3 has 16 residues. This CDR3 is CASSDRVAGGGREQYF. CDR3 DNA: TGTGCCAGCAGTGACAGGGTAGCGGGGGGGGGCCGCGAGCAGTACTTC.

The gene calls are TRBV28 and TRBJ1-5, with TRBD1 as a possible D gene (6 bases). Per the germline V gene, CDR1 is MDHEN and CDR2 is SYDVKM. Trimming removed 6 bases from V and 5 bases from J, with 11 bases in between. The CDR3 runs to 13 residues. The CDR3 DNA is TGTGCCAGCAGGGGGACACCTGATCAGCCCCAGCATTTT. Translating gives CASRGTPDQPQHF.

This chain links TRBV28 with TRBJ2-5; TRBD1 agrees at 12 bases. This CDR3 has 15 residues. Germline V gives CDR1 MDHEN, CDR2 SYDVKM. J lost 5 bases, V lost 3 bases, and 4 bases had no gene match. CDR3 DNA sequence: TGTGCCAGCAGTTTGTGGGGACAGGGGGCCGAGACCCAGTACTTC. This encodes CASSLWGQGAETQYF.

This clone was recorded only once. The V gene is TRBV6-5, the J gene TRBJ1-2; D ambiguous. CDR3 size: 13 residues. In germline, CDR1 is MNHEY, CDR2 SVGAGI. Trimming cost V 2 bases and J 4 bases, with 8 bases left between them. The CDR3 sequence: CASSYRLGYGYTF. For the CDR3, the DNA is TGTGCCAGCAGTTACCGACTGGGCTATGGCTACACCTTC.

V and J are TRBV28 and TRBJ1-1, with D maybe TRBD1 (6 bases). Germline V gene sequence: CDR1 MDHEN, CDR2 SYDVKM. CDR3 length equals 15 residues. Trimming took off 8 bases at V and 1 base at J, with 17 bases between the two ends. CDR3 region: CASRNGGASNTEAFF. The CDR3 bases are TGTGCCAGCCGGAACGGGGGGGCATCGAACACTGAAGCTTTCTTT.